Listed here are 18 T cell receptor beta chains from one sample, sequenced in a study of Ad26.COV2.S vaccination and SARS-CoV-2 variants. The data were produced by immunoSEQ multiplex PCR, yet TCRdb's version contains in-frame clones alone and is incomplete. The data contain about 480,000 clones, roughly 85% of them seen just once; the ten biggest clones take up around 13%. Regarding treatment: about 20 received Ad26.COV2.S at low or high dose, single or two shots; about 5 received placebo; per-sample allocation not given. Sampling took place 63 days after the first vaccine or placebo injection. The sample consisted of peripheral blood, taken in a trial of Ad26.COV2.S vaccine versus placebo. All receptors derive from a person aged 18-65 years who received the Ad26.COV2.S COVID-19 vaccine or a placebo.

The chain links TRBV28 to TRBJ2-3, with 7 positions matching TRBD2. Germline V lookup: CDR1 MDHEN, CDR2 SYDVKM. This CDR3 has 15 residues. V shed 7 bases and J 2 bases; nucleotides not matched to a gene: 9. Here the CDR3 DNA reads TGTGCCAGCAAGTTTAGGGACTACTACACAGATACGCAGTATTTT. Residues: CASKFRDYYTDTQYF.

The V and J genes are TRBV6-1 and TRBJ2-1; 11 bases map to TRBD2. The germline gives CDR1 MNHNS, CDR2 SASEGT. The CDR3 is made up of 15 amino acids. V was pared by 2 bases and J by 7 bases, with 4 bases of the junction left unmatched. This CDR3 reads CASSETSGRYNEQFF. In DNA, the CDR3 is TGTGCCAGCAGTGAAACTAGCGGGAGATATAATGAGCAGTTCTTC.

The chain employs TRBV7-9 and TRBJ1-2; D perhaps matches TRBD1 (6 bases). The V gene lost 8 bases and the J gene lost 6 bases, with 16 bases spanning the gap. Germline loops: CDR1 SEHNR, CDR2 FQNEAQ (reference sequence). The CDR3 contains 13 residues. CDR3 sequence: CASVQGTIHGYTF. The CDR3 DNA reads as TGTGCCAGCGTTCAGGGGACCATTCATGGCTACACCTTC. Full variable domain (remainder filled in from reference TRBV7-9 and TRBJ1-2): DTGVSQNPRHKITKRGQNVTFRCDPISEHNRLYWYRQTLGQGPEFLTYFQNEAQLEKSRLLSDRFSAERPKGSFSTLEIQRTEQGDSAMYLCASVQGTIHGYTFGSGTRLTVV.

The rearrangement joins TRBV29-1 to TRBJ1-1; 7 bases align to TRBD1. The trim removed 6 bases at V and 4 bases at J, leaving 5 bases unmatched. The CDR3 spans 12 residues. CDR1 SQVTM and CDR2 ANQGSEA come from the germline V gene. The CDR3 DNA follows: TGCAGCGTCGGACAGGACCTCACTGAAGCTTTCTTT. Translated: CSVGQDLTEAFF.

The CDR3 DNA reads TGTGCCAGCAGCCGGGGCGGGGAGCAGTACTTC. This translates into CASSRGGEQYF. The rearrangement joins TRBV3-1 (or the pseudogene TRBV3-2) to TRBJ2-7, with D tentatively TRBD1 or TRBD2 (5 bases each). From germline, CDR1 is LGHDT and CDR2 YNNKEL (reference sequence). The CDR3 contains 11 residues. Trimming took off 4 bases at V and 7 bases at J, with 8 bases between the two ends.

This clone was recorded only once. The chain uses TRBV7-3 and TRBJ2-1; 11 bases agree with TRBD2. J was trimmed by 4 bases and V by 5 bases; bases with no gene match: 7. CDR3 length equals 16 residues. Germline V gene sequence: CDR1 SGHTA, CDR2 FQGTGA. CDR3 residues: CASSRDLAGGYNEQFF. The CDR3, as DNA: TGTGCCAGCAGCCGAGACCTAGCGGGAGGATACAATGAGCAGTTCTTC. The variable domain in full, with the rest retrieved from reference TRBV7-3 and TRBJ2-1, is GAGVSQTPSNKVTEKGKYVELRCDPISGHTALYWYRQSLGQGPEFLIYFQGTGAADDSGLPNDRFFAVRPEGSVSTLKIQRTERGDSAVYLCASSRDLAGGYNEQFFGPGTRLTVL.

The J gene is TRBJ1-1, the V gene TRBV30; TRBD1 aligns across 10 bases. Germline V gene data show CDR1 as GTSNPN and CDR2 as SVGIG (reference sequence). This CDR3 spans 15 amino acids. Germline trimming cut 1 base from V and 3 bases from J; bases unmatched to any gene: 5. CDR3 sequence: CAWSGQGAMDTEAFF. The CDR3 DNA is TGTGCCTGGAGTGGACAGGGGGCTATGGACACTGAAGCTTTCTTT.

The J gene is TRBJ1-5, the V gene TRBV7-2; D is uncertain. Deletions cut 5 bases from V and 2 bases from J, with 10 bases between. From germline, CDR1 is SGHTA and CDR2 FQGNSA. This CDR3 comprises 14 residues. The chain's CDR3 is CASSPFGGNQPQHF. Here the CDR3 DNA reads TGTGCCAGCAGCCCATTCGGGGGCAATCAGCCCCAGCATTTT.

The chain carries TRBV30 and TRBJ1-1; no clear D gene. Trimming left V 4 bases short and J 7 bases short, with 19 bases between. The CDR3 length is 14 residues. Germline loops: CDR1 GTSNPN, CDR2 SVGIG (reference sequence). The CDR3, as DNA: TGTGCCTGGATGGAAGGCCCTGGGTACTTTGAAGCTTTCTTT. Translation gives CAWMEGPGYFEAFF.

As for this clone: An end of the junction does not agree with germline; a read error may underlie this. J is TRBJ2-3 and V is TRBV6-1; D is uncertain. Germline CDR1 reads MNHNS; CDR2 reads SASEGT. CDR3 size: 12 residues. CDR3 nucleotides: TGTGCCATCAGTGAGTCCCGGGATACGCAGTATTTT. It encodes CAISESRDTQYF.

The chain couples TRBV5-1 to TRBJ2-1; 7 nucleotides match TRBD2. The trim removed 5 bases at V and 7 bases at J, leaving 9 bases unmatched. In germline, CDR1 is SGHRS, CDR2 YFSETQ. The CDR3 consists of 14 residues. CDR3: CASSGAGMANEQFF. CDR3 DNA: TGCGCCAGCAGTGGAGCGGGAATGGCTAATGAGCAGTTCTTC. Based on the CDR3 plus reference TRBV5-1 and TRBJ2-1, the full variable domain is KAGVTQTPRYLIKTRGQQVTLSCSPISGHRSVSWYQQTPGQGLQFLFEYFSETQRNKGNFPGRFSGRQFSNSRSEMNVSTLELGDSALYLCASSGAGMANEQFFGPGTRLTVL.

This clone was observed once. The chain has TRBV19 and TRBJ2-7; no reliable D call. This CDR3 contains 16 residues. Germline CDR1 is LNHDA and CDR2 is SQIVND (reference sequence). Trimming removed 1 base from V and 4 bases from J, with 17 bases in between. CDR3 nucleotide sequence: TGTGCCAGTAGTATAGCCTCAGCAGTCCCCATGTACGAGCAGTACTTC. Protein: CASSIASAVPMYEQYF.

This clone occurred once. The J gene is TRBJ2-1, the V gene TRBV5-5; 14 bases align to TRBD2. The J segment lost 6 bases and the V segment lost 4 bases, leaving 3 bases of the junction unmatched. This CDR3 has 15 amino acids. In germline, CDR1 is SGHKS, CDR2 YYEKEE (reference sequence). CDR3 coding DNA: TGTGCCAGCAGCGTGACTAGCGGGAGGGCCAATGAGCAGTTCTTC. Translation: CASSVTSGRANEQFF. Combining the CDR3 with reference TRBV5-5 and TRBJ2-1 gives the whole variable domain DAGVTQSPTHLIKTRGQQVTLRCSPISGHKSVSWYQQVLGQGPQFIFQYYEKEERGRGNFPDRFSARQFPNYSSELNVNALLLGDSALYLCASSVTSGRANEQFFGPGTRLTVL.

This chain uses TRBV6-2 or TRBV6-3 with TRBJ2-2; 10 bases line up with TRBD2. The CDR3 covers 21 residues. CDR1 and CDR2 from the germline V gene are MNHEY and SVGEGT. J was trimmed by 7 bases and V by 0 bases; bases with no gene match: 20. CDR3 amino acids: CASSYSNPPPSGRVGVGELFF. CDR3 sequence (DNA): TGTGCCAGCAGTTACTCGAACCCCCCCCCTAGCGGGAGAGTCGGGGTCGGGGAGCTGTTTTTT.

V and J are TRBV28 and TRBJ1-6; TRBD1 is a possible D gene (5 bases). Germline V gene lookup returns CDR1 MDHEN and CDR2 SYDVKM. Trimming pared 1 base from V and 7 bases from J, leaving 11 bases between. This CDR3 comprises 15 residues. The CDR3 coding sequence is TGTGCCAGCAGTTTATCGACAGCCAGCAATTCACCCCTCCACTTT. Its protein is CASSLSTASNSPLHF. The full variable domain, its missing parts supplied by reference TRBV28 and TRBJ1-6, is DVKVTQSSRYLVKRTGEKVFLECVQDMDHENMFWYRQDPGLGLRLIYFSYDVKMKEKGDIPEGYSVSREKKERFSLILESASTNQTSMYLCASSLSTASNSPLHFGNGTRLTVT.

The gene calls are TRBV5-1 and TRBJ1-2, with a possible D match to TRBD1 (5 bases). The germline V and J ends were trimmed by 0 bases and 4 bases, with 13 bases remaining between them. The CDR3 extends over 15 amino acids. Germline V gives CDR1 SGHRS, CDR2 YFSETQ. CDR3 DNA: TGCGCCAGCAGCTTGGAAGGGGTTTTCAGCTATGGCTACACCTTC. Its protein product is CASSLEGVFSYGYTF.

The chain recombines TRBV7-3 with TRBJ2-1; 9 nucleotides line up with TRBD2. Unmatched junction bases numbered 4, after V lost 5 bases and J lost 2 bases. This CDR3 contains 15 residues. Germline CDR1 reads SGHTA; CDR2 reads FQGTGA. The CDR3 DNA reads TGTGCCAGCAGCAAGGTAGCGGGAGCCTACAATGAGCAGTTCTTC. Translated, it gives CASSKVAGAYNEQFF.

The chain is built from TRBV27 and TRBJ1-6, with 10 bases lining up with TRBD1. From germline, CDR1 is MNHEY and CDR2 SMNVEV (reference sequence). The junction had 15 bases not matched to a gene; V was cut back by 6 bases and J by 10 bases. The CDR3 totals 17 residues. The CDR3 nucleotides read TGTGCCAGCAGCCCCCTAACCGGGACAGGGGAGGGGTCACCCCTCCACTTT. Protein sequence: CASSPLTGTGEGSPLHF.